This is a list of T cell receptor beta chains from one sample in a study of blood T cells in healthy people across ages. TCRdb passed the 5' RACE reads through MiXCR, listing each CDR3 protein once. The sample yields hundreds of thousands of distinct CDR3 sequences, around 40% seen once. Sequencing used blood. These receptor sequences come from a woman in her sixties in good health. Both conserved end residues are part of each CDR3. The D gene is left open where the match is weak. Size values are once, few and many counts, or a class for expanded clones, and some rows have none.

>TRBJ2-3|TRBV24-1|few|-
TGTGCCACCAGTGACCACGGACAGATCACAGATACGCAGTATTTT
CATSDHGQITDTQYF
>TRBJ1-6|TRBV20-1|-|TRBD1
TGCAGTGCCCCGGGACAGGAGACGGGGGACTATAATTCACCCCTCCACTTT
CSAPGQETGDYNSPLHF
>TRBJ1-4|TRBV6-5|-|TRBD1
TGTGCCAGCAGTTACGGGGACAGGGGTGGAAAACTGTTTTTT
CASSYGDRGGKLFF
>TRBJ1-1|TRBV3-1|many|-
TGTGCCAGCATCGTAGGTGGAGGGACTGAAGCTTTCTTT
CASIVGGGTEAFF
>TRBJ2-1|TRBV7-9|few|-
TGTGCCAGCAGCGATCCGTTAGCGAGAGGAGGGGGCAATGAGCAGTTCTTC
CASSDPLARGGGNEQFF
>TRBJ1-2|TRBV20-1|-|-
TGCAGTGCTAGAGACCCTAGGGGCAACAATGGCTACACCTTC
CSARDPRGNNGYTF
>TRBJ1-1|TRBV7-2|-|-
TGTGCCAGCACCCATTCGGGTCACACTGAAGCTTTCTTT
CASTHSGHTEAFF
>TRBJ2-1|TRBV14|few|TRBD2
TGTGCCAGCAGCATCCTACTAGCGGGGACCTACAATGAGCAGTTCTTC
CASSILLAGTYNEQFF
>TRBJ2-1|TRBV7-2|-|-
TGTGCCAGCAGCCAAGTATTTGGATACAATGAGCAGTTCTTC
CASSQVFGYNEQFF
>TRBJ2-3|TRBV4-3|-|-
TGCGCCAGCAGCCAGGACTCCGGGACGAGCTATAGCACAGATACGCATTATTTT
CASSQDSGTSYSTDTHYF
>TRBJ2-3|TRBV12-3/TRBV12-4|-|-
TGTGCCAGCAGTTTCGGGAGAGGGGGTCCAGATACGCAGTATTTT
CASSFGRGGPDTQYF
>TRBJ2-1|TRBV9|-|-
TGTGCCAGCAGCGCGGGACCCCTAATCGATGAGCAGTTCTTC
CASSAGPLIDEQFF